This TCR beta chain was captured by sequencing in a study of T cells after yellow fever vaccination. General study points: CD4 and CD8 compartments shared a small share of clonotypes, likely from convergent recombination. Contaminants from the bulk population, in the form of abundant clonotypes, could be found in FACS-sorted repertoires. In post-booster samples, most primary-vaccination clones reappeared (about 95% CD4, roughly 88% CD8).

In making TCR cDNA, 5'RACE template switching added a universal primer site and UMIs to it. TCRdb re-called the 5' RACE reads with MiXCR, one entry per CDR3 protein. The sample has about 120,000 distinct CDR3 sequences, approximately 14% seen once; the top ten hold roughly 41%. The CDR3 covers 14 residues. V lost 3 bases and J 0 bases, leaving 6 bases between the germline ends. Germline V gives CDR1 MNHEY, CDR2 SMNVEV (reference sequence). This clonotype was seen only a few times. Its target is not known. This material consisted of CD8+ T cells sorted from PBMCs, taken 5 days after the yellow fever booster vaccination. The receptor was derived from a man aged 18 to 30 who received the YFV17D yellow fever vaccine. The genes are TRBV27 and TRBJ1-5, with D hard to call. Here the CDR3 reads CASSFKDSNQPQHF. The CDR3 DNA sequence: TGTGCCAGCAGTTTTAAAGATAGCAATCAGCCCCAGCATTTT.